These 16 T cell receptor beta chains share one sample of origin, sequenced in a study of Ad26.COV2.S vaccination and SARS-CoV-2 variants. Clones were read by immunoSEQ multiplex PCR, and TCRdb kept only the in-frame ones, dropping some. The sample has about 680,000 clones; 70% to 90% are singletons. Treatment here: around 19 received Ad26.COV2.S at low or high dose, single or two shots; about 5 received placebo; per-sample allocation not given. Specimen acquisition occurred on day 63 following the initial vaccine or placebo injection. The material was peripheral blood, obtained in a trial of Ad26.COV2.S vaccine versus placebo. The receptors originated from a person between 18 and 65 years old who received the Ad26.COV2.S COVID-19 vaccine or a placebo.

V is TRBV11-3 and J is TRBJ2-7, with TRBD2 identical over 13 bases. Germline V gene lookup returns CDR1 SGHNT and CDR2 YENEEA. J lost 6 bases, V lost 1 base, and 0 bases had no gene match. This CDR3 is built from 14 residues. The CDR3 DNA reads TGTGCCAGCAGCTTAGGGACTAGCGGGAGCGAGCAGTACTTC. Translated, it gives CASSLGTSGSEQYF.

The CDR3 DNA reads as TGTGCCAGCAGTTACGGGGGGACGTATAGCAATCAGCCCCAGCATTTT. Protein: CASSYGGTYSNQPQHF. V is TRBV6-2 or TRBV6-3 and J is TRBJ1-5, with D possibly TRBD1 on 5 matching bases. This CDR3 has 16 residues. Trimming shortened V by 2 bases and J by 0 bases, and 11 bases separated the two germline ends. Germline CDR1 MNHEY, CDR2 SVGEGT.

The V gene is TRBV11-2, the J gene TRBJ2-5, with 7 nucleotides matching TRBD2. The length of the CDR3 is 16 residues. CDR1 is SGHAT, CDR2 FQNNGV, per germline. V lost 0 bases, J lost 1 base, and 5 bases stayed unmatched. The CDR3 loop reads CASSLEPSGIQETQYF. DNA of the CDR3: TGTGCCAGCAGCTTAGAGCCTAGCGGCATCCAAGAGACCCAGTACTTC. Variable domain in full (rest from reference TRBV11-2 and TRBJ2-5): EAGVAQSPRYKIIEKRQSVAFWCNPISGHATLYWYQQILGQGPKLLIQFQNNGVVDDSQLPKDRFSAERLKGVDSTLKIQPAKLEDSAVYLCASSLEPSGIQETQYFGPGTRLLVL.

The chain combines TRBV3-1 (or the pseudogene TRBV3-2) with TRBJ2-4, with TRBD1 as a possible D gene (6 bases). Trimming left V 1 base short and J 0 bases short, with 19 bases between. CDR3 size: 19 residues. Germline V gene data show CDR1 as LGHDT and CDR2 as YNNKEL (reference sequence). In DNA, the CDR3 is TGTGCCAGCAGCCAAGCCCCCGCCGGGACACATCTAGCCAAAAACATTCAGTACTTC. As protein: CASSQAPAGTHLAKNIQYF.

The chain employs TRBV30 and TRBJ1-1, with D possibly matching TRBD1 (5 bases). CDR3 size: 13 residues. The V end lost 3 bases, the J end lost 3 bases, and 11 bases lay between the germline ends. CDR1 is GTSNPN, CDR2 SVGIG, per germline (reference sequence). The CDR3 coding sequence is TGTGCCTGGAGACGCAGGGCATACACTGAAGCTTTCTTT. Protein product: CAWRRRAYTEAFF. The full variable domain, its missing parts supplied by reference TRBV30 and TRBJ1-1, is SQTIHQWPATLVQPVGSPLSLECTVEGTSNPNLYWYRQAAGRGLQLLFYSVGIGQISSEVPQNLSASRPQDRQFILSSKKLLLSDSGFYLCAWRRRAYTEAFFGQGTRLTVV.

The chain carries TRBV9 and TRBJ2-1; TRBD1 matches at 9 bases. The CDR3 totals 14 residues. Germline assignment: CDR1 SGDLS and CDR2 YYNGEE. Germline trimming cut 0 bases from V and 8 bases from J; bases unmatched to any gene: 3. CDR3 residues: CASSVGRDRDEQFF. The CDR3 nucleotides are TGTGCCAGCAGCGTAGGAAGGGACAGGGATGAGCAGTTCTTC.

CDR3 amino acids: CASSFAGPDGYTF. The CDR3 bases are TGTGCCAGCAGCTTTGCGGGACCGGATGGCTACACCTTC. V usage is TRBV7-9 and J usage is TRBJ1-2, with TRBD1 as a possible D gene (5 bases). CDR3 length: 13 amino acids. The germline gives CDR1 SEHNR, CDR2 FQNEAQ (reference sequence). Trimming took off 3 bases at V and 6 bases at J, with 11 bases between the two ends.

The rearrangement joins TRBV3-1 (or the pseudogene TRBV3-2) to TRBJ1-2; 9 bases align to TRBD1. Looked up from germline, CDR1 is LGHDT and CDR2 is YNNKEL (reference sequence). Losses at the gene ends were 4 bases for V and 3 bases for J; bases not matched to a gene: 9. The CDR3 is made up of 16 amino acids. CDR3 residues: CASSLSFRTGDYGYTF. The CDR3 nucleotides read TGTGCCAGCAGCCTCTCTTTTAGGACAGGGGACTATGGCTACACCTTC.

The chain recombines TRBV9 with TRBJ2-1; 12 bases are a match to TRBD2. Germline loops: CDR1 SGDLS, CDR2 YYNGEE. Unmatched junction bases numbered 9, after V lost 2 bases and J lost 3 bases. The CDR3 extends over 18 amino acids. The CDR3 protein is CASSVAGTSGPLYNEQFF. In DNA, the CDR3 is TGTGCCAGCAGCGTGGCCGGGACTAGCGGGCCCCTCTACAATGAGCAGTTCTTC.

This clone came up many times. V usage is TRBV2 and J usage is TRBJ1-3; D call uncertain. Trimming took off 3 bases at V and 0 bases at J, with 12 bases between the two ends. The V gene's germline CDR1 is SNHLY and CDR2 FYNNEI. The CDR3 totals 16 residues. In nucleotides, the CDR3 is TGTGCCAGCAGTGATAGGAGTCCACACTCTGGAAACACCATATATTTT. Amino acids: CASSDRSPHSGNTIYF.

The gene calls are TRBV5-6 and TRBJ1-5; D may be TRBD1 (5 bases). The V end was cut by 4 bases, the J end by 4 bases, with 9 bases between. Germline V gene sequence: CDR1 SGHDT, CDR2 YYEEEE. The CDR3 spans 13 residues. The CDR3 loop reads CASSPGRNQPQHF. In nucleotides, the CDR3 is TGTGCCAGCAGCCCGGGGCGGAATCAGCCCCAGCATTTT.

The chain is built from TRBV18 and TRBJ2-1; D uncertain. Trimming took 2 bases from V and 0 from J, leaving 11 bases between them. Germline lookup yields CDR1 KGHSH and CDR2 LQKENI. CDR3 length: 16 amino acids. CDR3 DNA sequence: TGTGCCAGCTCACCAGAGCCAGCTTACTCCTACAATGAGCAGTTCTTC. It codes for CASSPEPAYSYNEQFF.

This clone was seen a single time. The genes are TRBV6-6 and TRBJ2-1; no clear D. The CDR3 runs to 13 residues. Germline V CDR1 and CDR2: MNHNY, SVGAGI (reference sequence). Trimming pared 7 bases from V and 4 bases from J, leaving 11 bases between. In nucleotides, the CDR3 is TGTGCCAGCACCCTGCCCGAGTACAATGAGCAGTTCTTC. It yields the protein CASTLPEYNEQFF.

The rearrangement links TRBV7-2 to TRBJ1-1; D not certain. The V end was cut by 2 bases, the J end by 3 bases, with 22 bases between. This CDR3 has 18 residues. The germline V gene has CDR1 SGHTA and CDR2 FQGNSA. The CDR3 spells CASSLLGPRGTTDTEAFF. The CDR3 DNA sequence: TGTGCCAGCAGCTTACTAGGGCCCCGGGGTACCACGGACACTGAAGCTTTCTTT.

The chain has TRBV15 and TRBJ2-7; D is perhaps TRBD1 (7 bases). Germline lookup yields CDR1 LNHNV and CDR2 YYDKDF (reference sequence). This CDR3 region has 17 residues. The germline V and J ends were trimmed by 0 bases and 6 bases, with 21 bases remaining between them. This CDR3 is CATSRDGLWQGGGEQYF. The CDR3 DNA follows: TGTGCCACCAGCAGAGATGGCCTATGGCAGGGGGGCGGCGAGCAGTACTTC.

V usage is TRBV5-1 and J usage is TRBJ2-2; no clear D. Trimming cost V 0 bases and J 0 bases, with 9 bases left between them. The CDR3 spans 16 residues. CDR1 and CDR2 (germline): SGHRS, YFSETQ. The CDR3 nucleotides read TGCGCCAGCAGCTTGGTACAGACCGCGAACACCGGGGAGCTGTTTTTT. Translated, it gives CASSLVQTANTGELFF.